The 22 T cell receptor beta chains below all came from one sample that was sequenced in a study of tumor-infiltrating lymphocytes in primary liver carcinoma. The source of the blood RNA was unsorted whole blood, and germline DNA was extracted as well. Production of TCR beta cDNA used approximately 0.45 ug total RNA together with a constant-region primer. It was through three nested multiplex PCR rounds of slightly modified ARM-PCR that TCR beta libraries arose. Forward primers for TRBV1-TRBV30 and a C-beta reverse primer served the first two PCR rounds, at approximately 10 cycles each. From the multiplex PCR reads, TCRdb called clonotypes with MiXCR, one entry per CDR3 protein. The table has 250,000 to 350,000 distinct CDR3 sequences, 50% to 60% seen once; the top ten hold about a sixth. Sample: peripheral blood. The origin of the receptors is a woman aged 30 to 39 with primary liver carcinoma and hepatitis B virus infection.

The gene calls are TRBV14 and TRBJ2-5; D may correspond to TRBD1 or TRBD2 (6 bases each). This CDR3 comprises 17 residues. Trimming left V 5 bases short and J 1 base short, with 20 bases between. Germline CDR1 SGHDN, CDR2 FVKESK. As DNA, the CDR3 is TGTGCCAGCAGCGACAGAAGGGGGGTAGTCAGCCAAGAGACCCAGTACTTC. It specifies CASSDRRGVVSQETQYF.

This clonotype appeared a single time. The junction departs from germline at one end; a sequencing error may be responsible. Here the CDR3 DNA reads TGTGACAGCAGCTTAGGAGGGGGGGGGCCTTACAATGAGCAGTTCTTC. Residues: CDSSLGGGGPYNEQFF. V gene TRBV11-2 combines with J gene TRBJ2-1, with TRBD2 as a possible D gene (7 bases). This CDR3 region has 16 residues. CDR1 and CDR2 from the germline V gene are SGHAT and FQNNGV.

Note on this clonotype: This may come from a read error, since a much larger clone is one base off. V gene TRBV5-4 combines with J gene TRBJ2-3; possibly TRBD1 or TRBD2 for D (6 bases each). CDR3 length equals 15 residues. Germline assignment: CDR1 SGHNT and CDR2 YYREEE (reference sequence). In DNA form, the CDR3 reads TGTGTCAGCAGCCCCGGGGGACACGACACAGATACGCAGTATTTT. Translating gives CVSSPGGHDTDTQYF.

As for this clonotype: The missing conserved phenylalanine or tryptophan at the end of this CDR3 makes a read error likely. The chain carries TRBV13 and TRBJ2-1; 13 positions agree with TRBD2. Losses at the gene ends were 5 bases for V and 4 bases for J; bases not matched to a gene: 5. Germline CDR1 PRHDT, CDR2 FYEKMQ (reference sequence). The CDR3 is made up of 16 amino acids. In DNA form, the CDR3 reads TGTGCCAGCAGCGCCGGGACTAGCGGGGCATACAATGAGCAGTTCCTC. Amino acid sequence: CASSAGTSGAYNEQFL.

V is TRBV5-6 and J is TRBJ1-4; D perhaps matches TRBD1 (5 bases). Germline CDR1 SGHDT, CDR2 YYEEEE. The CDR3 is 17 amino acids. Trimming stripped 1 base from V and 3 bases from J, with 16 bases between. CDR3 amino acids: CASSLNRQIWANEKLFF. The DNA of the CDR3 is TGTGCCAGCAGCTTGAACAGGCAGATCTGGGCTAATGAAAAACTGTTTTTT.

Notes on this clonotype: A read error may be the cause here, since a much bigger clone is one base away. This chain connects TRBV28 to TRBJ2-3; the D gene could be TRBD1 or TRBD2 (5 bases each). Germline-derived CDR1 and CDR2 are MDHEN and SYDVKM. The CDR3 is made up of 13 amino acids. The CDR3 DNA reads as TGTGCCAGCAGTTTGAGGGGACCAGATACGCAGTTTTTT. Protein product: CASSLRGPDTQFF.

The V and J genes are TRBV5-6 and TRBJ1-1; TRBD1 is a possible D gene (6 bases). V lost 5 bases, J lost 1 base, and 9 bases lay in between. Germline V gene data show CDR1 as SGHDT and CDR2 as YYEEEE. CDR3 length: 13 residues. The CDR3 is CASREGGNTEAFF. Written as DNA, the CDR3 is TGTGCCAGCAGGGAAGGGGGGAACACTGAAGCTTTCTTT.

A few counts support this clonotype. Given a much more abundant clone one base away, this may be a read error. The chain couples TRBV29-1 to TRBJ2-7; 10 bases are shared with TRBD2. Germline lookup yields CDR1 SQVTM and CDR2 ANQGSEA. CDR3 size: 13 residues. After removal of 7 bases from V and 3 bases from J, the junction contained 6 bases not matched to a gene. As DNA, the CDR3 is TGCAGCGCGGGGCTAGCGGGAGACTACGAGCAGTACTTC. It is translated as CSAGLAGDYEQYF.

This clonotype has at least ten counts. V usage is TRBV4-3 and J usage is TRBJ2-1; weak D call: TRBD2 (5 bases). V was clipped by 0 bases and J by 7 bases, with 13 bases between them. There are 15 residues in the CDR3. Germline-derived CDR1 and CDR2 are LGHNA and YSLEER. CDR3 sequence: CASSQDYDPGNEQFF. The CDR3 region has the DNA TGCGCCAGCAGCCAAGATTATGACCCGGGAAATGAGCAGTTCTTC.

This clonotype was recorded only once. The V and J genes are TRBV4-1 and TRBJ2-2; D might be TRBD2 (5 bases). CDR1 and CDR2 (germline): MGHRA, YSYEKL. This CDR3 comprises 15 residues. The V gene lost 2 bases and the J gene lost 4 bases, with 11 bases spanning the gap. As DNA, the CDR3 is TGCGCCAGCAGCCAACCCCCGCGGGCCACCGGGGAGCTGTTTTTT. Amino acids: CASSQPPRATGELFF.

This chain uses TRBV7-8 with TRBJ2-2; no clear D. V lost 2 bases to trimming and J lost 6 bases, with 19 bases between them. The CDR3 sequence is 17 residues long. Germline V lookup: CDR1 SGHVS, CDR2 FQNEAQ. The CDR3 region is CASSLRIGVQVPGELFF. DNA of the CDR3: TGTGCCAGCAGCTTACGAATTGGCGTCCAGGTCCCCGGGGAGCTGTTTTTT. The whole variable domain, remainder taken from reference TRBV7-8 and TRBJ2-2, is GAGVSQSPRYKVAKRGQDVALRCDPISGHVSLFWYQQALGQGPEFLTYFQNEAQLDKSGLPSDRFFAERPEGSVSTLKIQRTQQEDSAVYLCASSLRIGVQVPGELFFGEGSRLTVL.

This chain links TRBV5-6 with TRBJ2-1; no clear D. V lost 9 bases, J lost 0 bases, and 13 bases lay in between. Germline values: CDR1 SGHDT, CDR2 YYEEEE. CDR3 length: 14 residues. CDR3 residues: CANGRFYSYNEQFF. CDR3 sequence (DNA): TGTGCCAACGGTCGCTTCTACTCCTACAATGAGCAGTTCTTC.

This clonotype was picked up one time. The chain is built from TRBV5-4 and TRBJ2-3; D may match TRBD1 or TRBD2 (6 bases each). Per germline, CDR1 SGHNT and CDR2 YYREEE (reference sequence). V lost 2 bases to trimming and J lost 11 bases, with 15 bases between them. This CDR3 comprises 13 residues. The CDR3 sequence: CASSFGGTNMQYF. The CDR3 coding sequence is TGTGCCAGCAGCTTCGGCGGGACAAATATGCAGTATTTT.

This clonotype was seen only once. V gene TRBV30 combines with J gene TRBJ2-5; TRBD1 agrees at 7 bases. The germline gives CDR1 GTSNPN, CDR2 SVGIG (reference sequence). Trimming at V came to 5 bases and at J to 8 bases, leaving 17 bases not matched to a gene. This CDR3 has 15 residues. The CDR3 loop is CAWGWTGLAQETQYF. The CDR3 DNA is TGTGCCTGGGGTTGGACAGGTTTAGCCCAGGAAACCCAGTACTTC.

This clonotype was detected ten times or more. V and J are TRBV6-1 and TRBJ1-6; D is unresolved. This CDR3 has 14 amino acids. The V gene's germline CDR1 is MNHNS and CDR2 SASEGT. V was pared by 2 bases and J by 11 bases, with 13 bases between. The CDR3 here is CASSELRLETPLHF. As DNA, the CDR3 is TGTGCCAGCAGTGAACTCCGGTTGGAGACACCCCTCCACTTT.

The genes are TRBV12-3 or TRBV12-4 and TRBJ2-1; TRBD2 is a possible D gene (6 bases). The CDR3 consists of 16 residues. Trimming pared 7 bases from V and 4 bases from J, leaving 20 bases between. The CDR3 here is CASTDPYSGNYNEQFF. In DNA, the CDR3 is TGTGCCAGCACCGATCCCTATAGCGGTAATTACAATGAGCAGTTCTTC.

This clonotype showed up just a few times. This chain uses TRBV28 with TRBJ1-1, with TRBD1 matching 9 bases. This CDR3 contains 15 residues. Germline CDR1 MDHEN, CDR2 SYDVKM. V shed 6 bases and J 12 bases; nucleotides not matched to a gene: 17. The CDR3 region is CASSDPGQGKSITFF. The CDR3 DNA reads as TGTGCCAGCAGCGACCCGGGACAGGGTAAATCCATAACTTTCTTT.

A remark on this clonotype: This may stem from a read error, because a much larger clone lies one nucleotide away. V gene TRBV4-2 combines with J gene TRBJ2-7; D gene unclear. V lost 4 bases to trimming and J lost 8 bases, with 12 bases between them. The CDR3 is made up of 12 amino acids. Germline V gene data show CDR1 as LGHNA and CDR2 as YNFKEQ. The CDR3 coding sequence is TGTGCCAGCAGCCCTGGTGGGTACCAGCAGTACTTC. Protein: CASSPGGYQQYF.

About this clonotype: The junction does not match germline at one end; this may be a read error. The chain recombines TRBV28 with TRBJ1-6, with a possible D match to TRBD1 (5 bases). This CDR3 contains 15 residues. In germline, CDR1 is MDHEN, CDR2 SYDVKM. The CDR3 spells CASSGGTSFNSPLHF. CDR3 sequence (DNA): TGTGCCAGCAGCGGCGGGACGTCCTTTAATTCACCCCTCCACTTT.

Notes on this clonotype: The junction departs from the called germline gene at one end, perhaps through a read error. The genes are TRBV11-2 and TRBJ2-1; D is unresolved. The CDR3 length is 15 residues. CDR1 is SGHAT and CDR2 is FQNNGV in the germline V gene. DNA for the CDR3: TGTGCCAGCAGCCCACAGAGTAACTCCTACAATGAGCAGCTCTTC. Translated: CASSPQSNSYNEQLF.

Of note for this clonotype: A read error may produce the germline difference seen at one junction end. This chain links TRBV29-1 with TRBJ1-1; D not certain. Germline V gene lookup returns CDR1 SQVTM and CDR2 ANQGSEA. The CDR3 extends over 13 amino acids. CDR3 nucleotide sequence: TGTACCGTCTCTTACCAGCAGAACACTGAAGCTTTCTTT. Translated: CTVSYQQNTEAFF.

This clonotype showed up just a few times. CDR3 bases: TGTGCCAGCAGTTTATTTCGGGGGAGCGGCAATCAGCCCCAGCATTTT. It yields the protein CASSLFRGSGNQPQHF. The chain links TRBV6-2 or TRBV6-3 to TRBJ1-5, with a possible D match to TRBD1 (5 bases). This CDR3 contains 16 residues. Between the trimmed V and J ends, which lost 4 bases and 2 bases, there was a span of 15 bases. Germline-derived CDR1 and CDR2 are MNHEY and SVGEGT.